The next 13 T cell receptor beta chains were all read from a single sample in a study of T cells after yellow fever vaccination. MiXCR, run by TCRdb on the 5' RACE reads, gives a single entry per CDR3 protein. The table lists 200,000 to 300,000 distinct CDR3 sequences, 6.7% of them singletons. The sequences come from CD4+ T cells sorted from PBMCs, collected on the day of the yellow fever booster vaccination. Receptors originate from a man between 25 and 39 years old who received the YFV17D yellow fever vaccine.

In this sample, this clonotype turned up a few times. The chain is built from TRBV18 and TRBJ2-7; D is ambiguous. V shed 8 bases and J shed 0 bases, with 8 bases lying between them. This CDR3 contains 12 residues. The germline CDR1 and CDR2 sequences are KGHSH and LQKENI. CDR3 in amino acids: CASAPSSYEQYF. The DNA for the CDR3 is TGTGCCAGCGCTCCTAGCTCCTACGAGCAGTACTTC. Filled out from reference TRBV18 and TRBJ2-7, the complete variable domain reads NAGVMQNPRHLVRRRGQEARLRCSPMKGHSHVYWYRQLPEEGLKFMVYLQKENIIDESGMPKERFSAEFPKEGPSILRIQQVVRGDSAAYFCASAPSSYEQYFGPGTRLTVT.

This clonotype has a handful of counts. V and J are TRBV7-2 and TRBJ2-7, with no clear D. Germline CDR1 is SGHTA and CDR2 is FQGNSA. Trimming removed 3 bases from V and 2 bases from J, with 11 bases in between. This CDR3 region has 14 residues. CDR3 in amino acids: CASSFDRRAYEQYF. The CDR3 nucleotides are TGTGCCAGCAGCTTCGACCGACGGGCCTACGAGCAGTACTTC.

This clonotype came up a few times. This sequence joins TRBV20-1 and TRBJ2-2; 7 nucleotides agree with TRBD2. V shed 1 base, J shed 0 bases, and the junction held 5 bases outside the gene matches. Germline V lookup: CDR1 DFQATT, CDR2 SNEGSKA (reference sequence). The CDR3 extends over 16 amino acids. The CDR3 region is CSARAPSGANTGELFF. In nucleotides, the CDR3 is TGCAGTGCTAGAGCTCCTAGCGGAGCGAACACCGGGGAGCTGTTTTTT.

V usage is TRBV7-2 and J usage is TRBJ2-7; 7 bases fit TRBD1. The germline V gene encodes CDR1 SGHTA and CDR2 FQGNSA. The length of the CDR3 is 13 residues. The J segment lost 7 bases and the V segment lost 1 base, leaving 4 bases of the junction unmatched. The CDR3 reads CASSLGPRGEQYF. Written as DNA, the CDR3 is TGTGCCAGCAGCTTAGGACCCAGGGGGGAGCAGTACTTC.

This clonotype came up a few times. V usage is TRBV6-5 and J usage is TRBJ2-2; 7 bases line up with TRBD1. The CDR3 is made up of 16 amino acids. CDR1 is MNHEY and CDR2 is SVGAGI in the germline V gene. The V and J ends lost 5 bases and 0 bases, in that order; junction bases with no gene match: 6. The CDR3 protein is CASSRNRGTNTGELFF. The CDR3 DNA reads TGTGCCAGCAGTAGGAACAGGGGTACGAACACCGGGGAGCTGTTTTTT.

This clonotype was found a few times. This chain connects TRBV12-5 to TRBJ2-1; 8 positions match TRBD2. Germline trimming cut 4 bases from V and 8 bases from J; bases unmatched to any gene: 7. Germline V gene lookup returns CDR1 LGHNT and CDR2 FRNRAP. The CDR3 totals 14 residues. The CDR3 spells CASGYMAGGYEQFF. CDR3 DNA: TGTGCTAGTGGTTATATGGCGGGAGGATATGAGCAGTTCTTC.

This clonotype was seen many times. This chain joins TRBV5-1 and TRBJ2-1; the D call may be TRBD1 or TRBD2 (6 bases each). In germline, CDR1 is SGHRS, CDR2 YFSETQ. The CDR3 extends over 13 amino acids. Trimming took 4 bases from V and 9 from J, leaving 14 bases between them. The CDR3 is CASSESQGGEQFF. DNA of the CDR3: TGCGCCAGCAGCGAATCACAGGGAGGTGAGCAGTTCTTC.

The chain has TRBV18 and TRBJ2-1; the D gene is possibly TRBD1 (6 bases). The CDR3 covers 15 residues. CDR1 and CDR2 (germline): KGHSH, LQKENI. The ends were cut back, 6 bases at V and 4 bases at J, with 16 bases in the middle. The CDR3 protein is CASSPSQGEYNEQFF. The DNA of the CDR3 is TGTGCCAGCTCCCCCTCACAGGGTGAATACAATGAGCAGTTCTTC.

In this sample, this clonotype turned up a few times. The chain carries TRBV3-1 and TRBJ2-7, with a weak D call TRBD2 (6 bases). Trimming shortened V by 0 bases and J by 5 bases, and 14 bases separated the two germline ends. Germline V CDR1 and CDR2: LGHDT, YNNKEL (reference sequence). The CDR3 extends over 15 amino acids. The chain's CDR3 is CASSQDGREMDEQYF. The CDR3 bases are TGTGCCAGCAGCCAAGATGGTCGGGAGATGGACGAGCAGTACTTC.

This clonotype was observed a few times. V and J are TRBV9 and TRBJ2-7, with D unclear. From germline, CDR1 is SGDLS and CDR2 YYNGEE. The V and J ends lost 2 bases and 4 bases respectively, with 10 bases between them. CDR3 length equals 13 residues. The CDR3 reads CASSVLGDYEQYF. Written as DNA, the CDR3 is TGTGCCAGCAGCGTTCTGGGTGATTACGAGCAGTACTTC.

The sample holds many counts of this clonotype. V usage is TRBV6-2 or TRBV6-3 and J usage is TRBJ1-2; TRBD1 is a possible D gene (6 bases). Trimming stripped 6 bases from V and 7 bases from J, with 18 bases between. From germline, CDR1 is MNHEY and CDR2 SVGEGT. This CDR3 spans 14 amino acids. This CDR3 reads CASRQTGTASGYTF. The CDR3 bases are TGTGCCAGCAGACAAACAGGGACGGCCTCTGGCTACACCTTC.

The chain has TRBV20-1 and TRBJ2-5; maybe TRBD1 (5 bases). Germline lookup yields CDR1 DFQATT and CDR2 SNEGSKA (reference sequence). The CDR3 loop spans 15 amino acids. The V gene lost 2 bases and the J gene lost 5 bases, with 18 bases spanning the gap. The CDR3 sequence is CSARPSRVVWETQYF. The CDR3 nucleotides are TGCAGTGCTAGACCCTCCAGGGTAGTCTGGGAGACCCAGTACTTC.

This clonotype has only a few counts. V gene TRBV15 combines with J gene TRBJ2-7; D ambiguous. The CDR3 covers 14 residues. CDR1 is LNHNV and CDR2 is YYDKDF in the germline V gene (reference sequence). Deletions cut 5 bases from V and 7 bases from J, with 18 bases between. The CDR3: CATSADLSRFEQYF. The CDR3 nucleotides are TGTGCCACCAGCGCTGATCTTTCGAGGTTTGAGCAGTACTTC.